The 2 T cell receptor beta chains in this list originate from one sample, sequenced in a study of monozygotic twins with inflammatory bowel disease. One entry per CDR3 protein, without DNA, is what TCRdb gives after re-calling the 5' RACE reads. This sample's clone table lists approximately 340,000 distinct CDR3 sequences. The sequenced sample consisted of blood. These receptor sequences come from a human donor with ulcerative colitis or Crohn's disease, or a healthy co-twin of an affected twin (not recorded which).

The V gene is TRBV7-9, the J gene TRBJ2-4; absent DNA, TCRdb's TRBD1 call cannot be checked. This CDR3 has 17 residues. Germline V gene sequence: CDR1 SEHNR, CDR2 FQNEAQ (reference sequence). The CDR3 sequence: CASSLDTTGPGWNIQYF.

The chain carries TRBV18 and TRBJ1-5; no DNA is available, so the TRBD1 call from TCRdb remains unchecked. The CDR3 spans 16 residues. Per the germline V gene, CDR1 is KGHSH and CDR2 is LQKENI. CDR3 loop: CASSPPGQRINQPQHF.